Listed here is a single TCR beta chain. Only a few counts were recorded for this clonotype. Its antigen is currently not known. Per-base qualities were not stored, and no clone one base away is much larger. CDR1 LGHDT and CDR2 YNNKEL are derived from the germline V gene (reference sequence). Trimming costs V 0 bases and J 8 bases, and their ends lie 14 bases apart. Taken from cysteine to phenylalanine, the CDR3 has 15 residues. The retained sequence is limited to the CDR3, 45 bases, with the frame set at the first base. The record originates from a study of blood T cells in healthy people across ages (dated by TCRdb to between 2014 and 2016). As for the study more broadly: Template switching captured roughly one uniquely barcoded TCR beta cDNA molecule per two T cells in model experiments. Age-related changes in TCR beta repertoire diversity were measured in the study by deep sequencing normalized with unique cDNA molecular identifiers. Four age groups were formed from the donors: young (average about 16 years), middle-aged (approximately 39), aged (about 62) and long-lived (roughly 81). Two additional independent replicas of 1 million unique cDNA reads from the same blood draw were analyzed for two donors (one aged 18 to 30 and one aged 80 or older). Donors of different ages were randomly distributed across sequencing lanes to avoid experimental bias.

Library method: 5' RACE. This sample was sequenced with an Illumina HiSeq 2500. A second PCR of roughly 6 to 11 cycles was run with a J-beta primer mix and a sample-barcoded 5' primer. A unique molecular identifier was introduced onto each TCR beta cDNA molecule by a template-switch 5' adaptor carrying 12 random nucleotides. Each sample yielded at least 2.5 million CDR3-containing paired-end reads. First-strand cDNA was synthesized from all RNA with the Mint cDNA synthesis kit, primed by a TRBC-specific oligonucleotide. All cDNA was treated with uracil-DNA glycosylase and then went through a first 18-cycle PCR with the universal primers M1SS and BC2_uni_R. On the authors' methods: For normalization, 1 million high-quality reads, each with a distinct molecular identifier, were randomly selected from each sample. Reads with shared molecular identifiers were discarded instead of being binned into consensus sequences. MiTCR, with a Q25 quality threshold and the strictest error-elimination algorithm, was used for CDR3 identification, clonotype clustering and error correction. A nonparametric unseen species model with Euler transformation was used to estimate a lower bound on total TCR beta diversity. TCRdb handled the public reads itself, with Q25 trimming in fastp and clone calling in MiXCR, and kept productive beta chains. Rows with one shared CDR3 protein collapse into an entry with the most common genes and DNA. It is TCRdb's table, rather than the study itself, that gives the V and J calls and clone size. The sample yields nearly 1 million distinct CDR3 sequences; roughly 51% were counted once. Roughly 23% of the sample is taken by the ten largest.

Donors were a few dozen systemically healthy Caucasian individuals from Russia aged roughly 6 to 100 years. Roughly 11 milliliters of peripheral blood were drawn from each donor into EDTA-treated Vacutainer tubes. PBMCs were isolated by Ficoll-Paque density-gradient centrifugation, with at least 7 million obtained per sample. Total RNA was extracted from PBMCs with Trizol reagent, with at least 5 micrograms obtained per sample. For every donor, flow cytometry on a PBMC aliquot measured the percentage of naive CD45RAhigh/CD27high T cells. The paper's findings and limits, for the study overall: The percentage of naive T cells measured by flow cytometry correlated strongly with observed TCR beta diversity. Estimates of total diversity from one million sequenced T cells were regarded as lower bounds and underestimates. Bulk unsorted PBMC profiling prevented conclusive comparison of naive and antigen-experienced compartments. Compared with the aged group, the long-lived group had more naive CD4+ T cells, fewer expanded clones and increased TCR diversity, suggesting age selection. Because the CMV infection status of the donors was unknown, age-related changes in expanded clonotypes may potentially have been confounded. Observed TCR beta diversity per million T cells fell roughly linearly with age, and a significant reduction was already apparent by age around 40.

The sequenced sample was blood. This sequence uses TRBV3-1 and TRBJ2-1; the best D guess is TRBD2, with 6 bases matching. The sequence derives from a woman aged 55-69 years in good health. CDR3 loop: CASSQDQDYWDEQFF. The DNA sequence is as follows: TGTGCCAGCAGCCAAGATCAGGACTACTGGGATGAGCAGTTCTTC.